Presented here are 30 T cell receptor beta chains from one specimen sequenced in a study of blood T cell repertoires in COVID-19. Sequencing was performed with immunoSEQ multiplex PCR; in TCRdb, only in-frame clones are kept and a portion is missing. The sample gives fewer than 300,000 clones, 65% to 90% of which show up once; approximately 5% is in the top ten. The sample comprised peripheral blood. Source of these receptors: a man aged 45-65 years with active or convalescent COVID-19.

The chain couples TRBV27 to TRBJ2-1; TRBD2 aligns across 8 bases. CDR1 and CDR2 (germline): MNHEY, SMNVEV (reference sequence). After removal of 4 bases from V and 10 bases from J, the junction contained 15 bases not matched to a gene. The CDR3 is 16 amino acids. The CDR3 DNA sequence: TGTGCCAGCAGTTCATTAGCGGGACCACTCGCGGGGGAGCAGTTCTTC. It translates to CASSSLAGPLAGEQFF.

This clone was observed a handful of times. The J gene is TRBJ2-1, the V gene TRBV28; 8 nucleotides align to TRBD1. In germline, CDR1 is MDHEN, CDR2 SYDVKM. Unmatched junction bases numbered 15, after V lost 1 base and J lost 7 bases. The CDR3 contains 18 residues. The DNA for the CDR3 is TGTGCCAGCAGTTTATTATTAGGTGGACAGGGAAAATTAAATGAGCAGTTCTTC. Its protein product is CASSLLLGGQGKLNEQFF.

V usage is TRBV9 and J usage is TRBJ2-7, with 7 bases aligning to TRBD1. Germline trimming cut 4 bases from V and 5 bases from J; bases unmatched to any gene: 12. There are 15 residues in the CDR3. Looked up from germline, CDR1 is SGDLS and CDR2 is YYNGEE. CDR3 sequence (DNA): TGTGCCAGCAGCCCCCGGGACAGCCCCCGAGACGAGCAGTACTTC. This translates into CASSPRDSPRDEQYF.

The chain recombines TRBV11-2 with TRBJ1-2, with 9 bases lining up with TRBD1. The ends lost 2 bases at V and 2 bases at J; junction bases unmatched: 3. The germline V gene encodes CDR1 SGHAT and CDR2 FQNNGV. This CDR3 has 15 residues. CDR3 region: CASSLPTGGNYGYTF. CDR3 in DNA: TGTGCCAGCAGCTTACCTACAGGGGGCAACTATGGCTACACCTTC. The entire variable domain, with the rest obtained from reference TRBV11-2 and TRBJ1-2, is as follows: EAGVAQSPRYKIIEKRQSVAFWCNPISGHATLYWYQQILGQGPKLLIQFQNNGVVDDSQLPKDRFSAERLKGVDSTLKIQPAKLEDSAVYLCASSLPTGGNYGYTFGSGTRLTVV.

The CDR3 DNA reads TGTGCCAGCAGCAAGGAGGGGGGGGGCACCATATATTTT. Translated: CASSKEGGGTIYF. The chain has TRBV7-2 and TRBJ1-3; tentatively, D is TRBD1 (6 bases). V was shortened by 5 bases and J by 9 bases, with 14 bases between the two germline ends. There are 13 residues in the CDR3. CDR1 is SGHTA, CDR2 FQGNSA, per germline.

The chain carries TRBV19 and TRBJ1-5; 8 bases match TRBD1. CDR3 length: 18 amino acids. Germline CDR1 is LNHDA and CDR2 is SQIVND (reference sequence). The J segment lost 0 bases and the V segment lost 4 bases, leaving 11 bases of the junction unmatched. CDR3 protein: CASSTQLLQGDSNQPQHF. CDR3 DNA sequence: TGTGCCAGTAGTACCCAATTGCTACAGGGGGATAGCAATCAGCCCCAGCATTTT.

V is TRBV28 and J is TRBJ2-7; TRBD1 agrees at 7 bases. Trimming cost V 8 bases and J 3 bases; bases outside gene matches: 4. CDR1 is MDHEN, CDR2 SYDVKM, per germline. The CDR3 totals 12 residues. The CDR3 nucleotides are TGTGCCAGCGCACAGGGGTTCTACGAGCAGTACTTC. It is translated as CASAQGFYEQYF.

This rearrangement joins TRBV27 to TRBJ1-6, with no clear D. V was trimmed by 6 bases and J by 4 bases, leaving 10 bases between them. CDR1 and CDR2 (germline): MNHEY, SMNVEV (reference sequence). CDR3 size: 14 residues. CDR3 nucleotides: TGTGCCAGCAGCGCCCGGGAATATAATTCACCCCTCCACTTT. This codes for CASSAREYNSPLHF.

To note about this clone: At one end the junction does not follow the germline gene, possibly because of a read error. The CDR3 protein is CASSDPSPGQGGCF. The CDR3 DNA is TGCGCCAGCAGTGACCCGAGTCCTGGGCAGGGAGGGTGTTTC. The chain uses TRBV10-2 and TRBJ2-7; 7 positions match TRBD2. CDR1 and CDR2 from the germline V gene are WSHSY and SAAADI. This CDR3 has 14 residues.

The V and J genes are TRBV24-1 and TRBJ2-2, with 13 nucleotides matching TRBD2. This CDR3 is built from 18 residues. After removal of 4 bases from V and 8 bases from J, the junction contained 12 bases not matched to a gene. The germline gives CDR1 KGHDR, CDR2 SFDVKD. CDR3 residues: CATSESPGLAGPVGELFF. The CDR3, as DNA: TGTGCCACCAGTGAGAGTCCGGGACTAGCGGGACCGGTAGGGGAGCTGTTTTTT.

The chain joins TRBV13 to TRBJ2-1, with TRBD2 matching over 14 bases. The CDR3 is made up of 19 amino acids. With 2 bases clipped from V and 0 bases from J, the junction kept 6 bases outside the gene matches. The germline V gene encodes CDR1 PRHDT and CDR2 FYEKMQ (reference sequence). CDR3 in amino acids: CASSLRTSGRPGSYNEQFF. The CDR3, as DNA: TGTGCCAGCAGCTTAAGGACTAGCGGGAGGCCTGGCTCCTACAATGAGCAGTTCTTC.

The chain couples TRBV5-8 to TRBJ1-5; 8 bases agree with TRBD1. Germline CDR1 SGHTS, CDR2 YDEGEE. This CDR3 region has 15 residues. V was pared by 1 base and J by 1 base, with 1 base of the junction left unmatched. The CDR3 sequence is CASSLWTGSNQPQHF. The CDR3, as DNA: TGTGCCAGCAGCTTGTGGACAGGGAGCAATCAGCCCCAGCATTTT.

J is TRBJ1-2 and V is TRBV2; no clear D. The ends were cut back, 6 bases at V and 6 bases at J, with 23 bases in the middle. Germline V gene lookup returns CDR1 SNHLY and CDR2 FYNNEI. This CDR3 is 16 amino acids long. This CDR3 is CASRGREGPRVNGYTF. The CDR3 DNA is TGTGCCAGCAGGGGAAGGGAAGGGCCGCGGGTTAATGGCTACACCTTC.

The chain recombines TRBV5-4 with TRBJ2-7, with D perhaps matching TRBD2 (6 bases). The CDR3 is 14 amino acids. V gave up 8 bases and J gave up 4 bases, with 19 bases separating them. Germline V CDR1 and CDR2: SGHNT, YYREEE (reference sequence). The CDR3: CASSDGSIKYEQYF. CDR3 DNA sequence: TGTGCCAGTTCCGACGGGAGTATTAAGTACGAGCAGTACTTC.

This chain links TRBV11-3 with TRBJ2-5; 9 nucleotides align to TRBD2. Germline CDR1 and CDR2: SGHNT and YENEEA. V was clipped by 3 bases and J by 5 bases; unmatched bases: 4. This CDR3 has 14 amino acids. Here the CDR3 DNA reads TGTGCCAGCAGCTTGGGGGCGGGGGGGGAGACCCAGTACTTC. Protein product: CASSLGAGGETQYF.

The chain recombines TRBV5-6 with TRBJ1-1; D call uncertain. V lost 1 base and J 11 bases, leaving 12 bases between the germline ends. The germline V gene has CDR1 SGHDT and CDR2 YYEEEE. This CDR3 region has 12 residues. CDR3 in amino acids: CASSLISGGAFF. In nucleotides, the CDR3 is TGTGCCAGCAGCTTGATCTCAGGAGGGGCTTTCTTT.

J is TRBJ1-2 and V is TRBV12-3 or TRBV12-4; perhaps TRBD1 as D (5 bases). V lost 7 bases and J lost 1, with 10 bases in between. The CDR3 is 13 amino acids. CDR3 bases: TGTGCCAGCACTAGAGACAGTAACTATGGCTACACCTTC. Translation gives CASTRDSNYGYTF.

The V call is TRBV20-1, the J call TRBJ1-2; D not resolved. Trimming pared 6 bases from V and 8 bases from J, leaving 7 bases between. CDR1 and CDR2 from the germline V gene are DFQATT and SNEGSKA (reference sequence). The CDR3 runs 9 residues. CDR3 amino acids: CSAVEGYTF. The DNA of the CDR3 is TGCAGTGCGGTCGAGGGCTACACCTTC.

The chain recombines TRBV7-2 with TRBJ2-6, with D possibly matching TRBD2 (5 bases). The CDR3 spans 16 residues. The V gene's germline CDR1 is SGHTA and CDR2 FQGNSA. V was cut by 2 bases and J by 3 bases, with 11 bases left in between. The CDR3 nucleotides are TGTGCCAGCAGCTTAATGGGTGGAGGTGGGGCCAACGTCCTGACTTTC. Amino acids: CASSLMGGGGANVLTF.

V usage is TRBV27 and J usage is TRBJ1-4, with 7 bases fitting TRBD1. From germline, CDR1 is MNHEY and CDR2 SMNVEV (reference sequence). Trimming cost V 3 bases and J 8 bases; bases outside gene matches: 6. The CDR3 has 14 residues. This chain's CDR3 is CASSFIGGEEKLFF. The CDR3, as DNA: TGTGCCAGCAGTTTTATAGGGGGCGAGGAAAAACTGTTTTTT.

The genes are TRBV27 and TRBJ2-7; D might be TRBD1 (6 bases). Germline V gives CDR1 MNHEY, CDR2 SMNVEV (reference sequence). Deletions cut 5 bases from V and 0 bases from J, with 14 bases between. The CDR3 sequence is 15 residues long. The CDR3 spells CASSPDRMNSYEQYF. DNA for the CDR3: TGTGCCAGCAGTCCAGACAGGATGAACTCCTACGAGCAGTACTTC.

This chain links TRBV12-3 or TRBV12-4 with TRBJ1-3; D is undetermined. The CDR3 totals 12 residues. The ends were cut back, 6 bases at V and 0 bases at J, with 3 bases in the middle. CDR3 amino acids: CASSNSGNTIYF. As DNA, the CDR3 is TGTGCCAGCAGCAACTCTGGAAACACCATATATTTT.

This rearrangement joins TRBV19 to TRBJ2-2, with TRBD2 matching 8 bases. J lost 7 bases, V lost 3 bases, and 7 bases had no gene match. Per the germline V gene, CDR1 is LNHDA and CDR2 is SQIVND (reference sequence). The CDR3 spans 15 residues. The CDR3 DNA sequence: TGTGCCAGTAGTATCATGGCGGGAGGACGCGGGGAGCTGTTTTTT. It translates to CASSIMAGGRGELFF. The whole variable domain, filled in from reference TRBV19 and TRBJ2-2, reads DGGITQSPKYLFRKEGQNVTLSCEQNLNHDAMYWYRQDPGQGLRLIYYSQIVNDFQKGDIAEGYSVSREKKESFPLTVTSAQKNPTAFYLCASSIMAGGRGELFFGEGSRLTVL.

The chain uses TRBV28 and TRBJ2-3; 8 positions match TRBD1. Germline V CDR1 and CDR2: MDHEN, SYDVKM. V lost 11 bases to trimming and J lost 1 base; unmatched junction nucleotides: 5. The CDR3 has 13 amino acids. This chain's CDR3 is CAFQGAGTDTQYF. In nucleotides, the CDR3 is TGTGCCTTTCAGGGGGCTGGCACAGATACGCAGTATTTT.

This clone was observed a single time. This chain links TRBV30 with TRBJ2-7; 8 bases map to TRBD2. The junction had 8 bases not matched to a gene; V was cut back by 2 bases and J by 5 bases. Germline CDR1 is GTSNPN and CDR2 is SVGIG (reference sequence). The CDR3 has 14 amino acids. CDR3: CAWSPPGLGDEQYF. The CDR3 DNA sequence: TGTGCCTGGAGTCCGCCGGGACTAGGGGACGAGCAGTACTTC.

The chain uses TRBV28 and TRBJ2-4; 10 bases are shared with TRBD1. The CDR3 spans 17 residues. Germline V lookup: CDR1 MDHEN, CDR2 SYDVKM. Trimming at V came to 5 bases and at J to 0 bases, leaving 7 bases not matched to a gene. The CDR3 loop is CASSPRTGGLAKNIQYF. The CDR3 region has the DNA TGTGCCAGCAGTCCCCGGACAGGGGGACTAGCCAAAAACATTCAGTACTTC.

The chain employs TRBV6-5 and TRBJ2-4; D perhaps matches TRBD2 (6 bases). Germline loops: CDR1 MNHEY, CDR2 SVGAGI. The CDR3 length is 14 residues. Trimming stripped 7 bases from V and 9 bases from J, with 19 bases between. DNA of the CDR3: TGTGCCAGCACCTCAGGGACTCGAAGCGGCATTCAGTACTTC. Protein sequence: CASTSGTRSGIQYF.

This clone was counted a few times. The chain recombines TRBV6-1 with TRBJ1-1; D is unclear. V was clipped by 2 bases and J by 2 bases, with 6 bases between them. The CDR3 sequence is 13 residues long. Germline V gene sequence: CDR1 MNHNS, CDR2 SASEGT. The CDR3 bases are TGTGCCAGCAGTGAACGCGGAAACACTGAAGCTTTCTTT. Its translation: CASSERGNTEAFF.

The rearrangement links TRBV20-1 to TRBJ1-5; maybe TRBD1 (6 bases). Germline V lookup: CDR1 DFQATT, CDR2 SNEGSKA (reference sequence). CDR3 length: 14 residues. V was pared by 3 bases and J by 4 bases, with 13 bases between. The CDR3, as DNA: TGCAGTGCTAGTGACAGGTTCGCGAATCAGCCCCAGCATTTT. Protein product: CSASDRFANQPQHF.

V and J are TRBV3-1 (or the pseudogene TRBV3-2) and TRBJ2-3; tentative D call: TRBD1 (6 bases). Trimming pared 5 bases from V and 4 bases from J, leaving 25 bases between. CDR1 is LGHDT and CDR2 is YNNKEL in the germline V gene (reference sequence). The CDR3 is made up of 18 amino acids. CDR3 nucleotide sequence: TGTGCCAGCAGCGCTCCTACCGTGGACAGTATGGAGTCAGATACGCAGTATTTT. Translation: CASSAPTVDSMESDTQYF.